The entry below describes one TCR beta chain. This sample stems from a study of T-cell reconstitution after alpha-beta-depleted transplantation in children. This sample's TCRbeta library carried unique molecular identifier barcodes. Using its own MiXCR run on the PCR reads, TCRdb lists one record per CDR3 protein. Of around 370,000 distinct CDR3 sequences detected, over 9% appear once; the ten largest clones hold around 2.4%. CDR1 and CDR2 from the germline V gene are LNHDA and SQIVND (reference sequence). Germline trimming cut 0 bases from V and 2 bases from J; bases unmatched to any gene: 5. This CDR3 comprises 16 residues.

This TCR was sampled from a human donor who donated a stem cell graft to a child with acute lymphoblastic leukemia. This rearrangement joins TRBV19 to TRBJ1-1, with 8 nucleotides matching TRBD1. The sample consisted of PBMCs from the stem cell graft donor, taken from the stem cell graft. The CDR3 is CASSIDRQGANTEAFF. The CDR3 DNA is TGTGCCAGTAGTATAGATCGGCAGGGGGCCAACACTGAAGCTTTCTTT.